This T cell receptor (beta chain) is drawn from a study of T cell responses to AZD1222 COVID-19 vaccine. Study results and caveats: CD4 TCRs associated with vaccination spanned spike, dominating at 160-218 and 743-854. The donor group comprised mostly white British people and more females; the analysis possibly underestimated clonal diversity.

Sequencing used immunoSEQ multiplex PCR; TCRdb keeps in-frame clones, though not all of them. The table lists about 130,000 clones, over 90% of them singletons. In this sample, this clone turned up a few times. What it binds is unknown. V was cut by 4 bases and J by 0 bases, with 7 bases left in between. The CDR3 spans 14 residues. Germline CDR1 and CDR2: LGHDT and YNNKEL (reference sequence). This clonotype was obtained from an adult in good health. The sample consisted of peripheral blood, taken on day 0 of AZD1222 vaccination. The rearrangement joins TRBV3-1 (or the pseudogene TRBV3-2) to TRBJ1-3; possibly TRBD1 for D (6 bases). Here the CDR3 reads CASSPRGSGNTIYF. The CDR3 coding sequence is TGTGCCAGCAGCCCCAGGGGCTCTGGAAACACCATATATTTT.